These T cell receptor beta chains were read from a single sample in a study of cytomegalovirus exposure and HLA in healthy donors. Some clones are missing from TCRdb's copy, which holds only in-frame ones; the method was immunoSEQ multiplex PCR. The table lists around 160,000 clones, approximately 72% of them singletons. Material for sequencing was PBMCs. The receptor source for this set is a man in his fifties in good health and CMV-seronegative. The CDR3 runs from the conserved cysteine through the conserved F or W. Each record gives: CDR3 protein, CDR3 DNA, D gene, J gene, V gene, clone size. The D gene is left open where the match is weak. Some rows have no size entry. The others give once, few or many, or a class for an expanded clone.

CASSPASSGELFF | TGTGCCAGCTCACCGGCTTCATCCGGGGAGCTGTTTTTT | . | TRBJ2-2 | TRBV18 | .
CASSPGGGGQPQHF | TGTGCCAGCAGTCCCGGGGGAGGGGGTCAGCCCCAGCATTTT | . | TRBJ1-5 | TRBV6-4 | .
CASSTPQGSGGGGLTEAFF | TGTGCCAGCAGTACCCCCCAAGGGTCGGGGGGCGGGGGACTCACTGAAGCTTTCTTT | . | TRBJ1-1 | TRBV28 | .
CASSEPRGTYNEQFF | TGTGCCAGCAGTGAACCCAGGGGCACCTACAATGAGCAGTTCTTC | . | TRBJ2-1 | TRBV25-1 | .
CASSLLVNTGELFF | TGCGCCAGCAGCTTACTGGTTAACACCGGGGAGCTGTTTTTT | . | TRBJ2-2 | TRBV5-1 | .
CASRDRGDGYTF | TGTGCCAGCAGGGACAGGGGCGATGGCTACACCTTC | TRBD1 | TRBJ1-2 | TRBV27 | .
CASSLSPAGLSTDTQYF | TGTGCCAGCAGCTTAAGCCCAGCGGGTCTTAGCACAGATACGCAGTATTTT | . | TRBJ2-3 | TRBV7-3 | .
CASSRQGEIGAFF | TGTGCCAGCTCCCGACAGGGGGAGATAGGAGCTTTCTTT | TRBD1 | TRBJ1-1 | TRBV18 | .
CASSPGTGDNGYTF | TGTGCCAGCAGCCCAGGGACAGGAGATAATGGCTACACCTTC | TRBD1 | TRBJ1-2 | TRBV7-3 | .
CASSGTGPRRLHF | TGTGCCAGCAGCGGGACAGGGCCCCGTAGACTCCACTTT | TRBD1 | TRBJ1-6 | TRBV7-9 | .
CATSRERTSGDTDTQYF | TGTGCCACCAGCAGAGAGAGGACTAGCGGGGACACAGATACGCAGTATTTT | TRBD2 | TRBJ2-3 | TRBV15 | .
CASSTQGQGRYYGYTF | TGTGCCAGTAGTACCCAGGGACAGGGGAGGTACTATGGCTACACCTTC | TRBD1 | TRBJ1-2 | TRBV19 | .
CASSPPGQGLSGQFF | TGTGCCAGCAGCCCCCCGGGACAGGGGCTTTCGGGACAGTTCTTC | TRBD1 | TRBJ2-1 | TRBV28 | .
CASSRSTSGGKETQYF | TGCGCCAGCAGCCGGTCGACTAGCGGGGGGAAAGAGACCCAGTACTTC | TRBD2 | TRBJ2-5 | TRBV4-1 | .
CASSQESVSEQFF | TGCGCCAGCAGCCAAGAATCAGTAAGTGAGCAGTTCTTC | . | TRBJ2-1 | TRBV4-1 | .
CASSLGRWYGYTF | TGTGCCAGCAGCTTAGGCAGGTGGTATGGCTACACCTTC | . | TRBJ1-2 | TRBV5-6 | .
CASSHRPGQGSPATNEKLFF | TGCGCCAGCAGCCATCGCCCGGGACAGGGATCACCCGCAACTAATGAAAAACTGTTTTTT | TRBD1 | TRBJ1-4 | TRBV4-1 | .
CASSRVGASGGAETQYF | TGTGCCAGCAGCCGAGTTGGGGCTAGCGGGGGGGCGGAGACCCAGTACTTC | TRBD2 | TRBJ2-5 | TRBV7-2 | .
CASSFRTSGGPTDTQYF | TGTGCCAGCAGCTTTCGGACTAGCGGGGGACCCACAGATACGCAGTATTTT | TRBD2 | TRBJ2-3 | TRBV13 | .
CASSFPGTGWEYEQYF | TGTGCCAGCAGTTTTCCCGGGACAGGGTGGGAGTACGAGCAGTACTTC | TRBD1 | TRBJ2-7 | TRBV6-5 | few
CASSLGGAGYEQYF | TGTGCCAGCAGCTTGGGCGGGGCCGGCTACGAGCAGTACTTC | . | TRBJ2-7 | TRBV5-6 | few
CASSLGEYEQYF | TGCGCCAGCAGCTTGGGAGAATACGAGCAGTACTTC | . | TRBJ2-7 | TRBV5-1 | .
CASTSLLGRGNSPLHF | TGTGCCAGCACCTCCCTTTTGGGCAGGGGGAATTCACCCCTCCACTTT | TRBD1 | TRBJ1-6 | TRBV6-6 | .
CASSQVRGTNEKLFF | TGCGCCAGCAGCCAAGTTAGGGGAACTAATGAAAAACTGTTTTTT | . | TRBJ1-4 | TRBV4-3 | .
CASSDPGAYGYTF | TGTGCCAGCAGTGATCCAGGGGCCTATGGCTACACCTTC | . | TRBJ1-2 | TRBV6-1 | .
CASTQGYGYTF | TGTGCCAGCACCCAGGGGTATGGCTACACCTTC | . | TRBJ1-2 | TRBV6-1 | .
CASSPPGGSIYEQYF | TGTGCCAGCTCACCACCGGGGGGGAGTATCTACGAGCAGTACTTC | TRBD2 | TRBJ2-7 | TRBV18 | .
CASSRGGRQNLNEQFF | TGTGCCAGCAGCAGGGGCGGTAGGCAAAATTTAAATGAGCAGTTCTTC | . | TRBJ2-1 | TRBV11-2 | .
CASSPRPGQGATIYF | TGTGCCAGCAGCCCTCGACCGGGACAGGGGGCCACCATATATTTT | TRBD1 | TRBJ1-3 | TRBV9 | .
CASSPGQGIHEQYF | TGTGCCAGCAGCCCGGGACAGGGGATCCACGAGCAGTACTTC | TRBD1 | TRBJ2-7 | TRBV2 | .
CASSLYEVVGYTEAFF | TGTGCCAGCTCACTATACGAGGTGGTTGGATACACTGAAGCTTTCTTT | . | TRBJ1-1 | TRBV18 | .
CASSLRQGNEKLFF | TGTGCCAGCAGCTTGAGGCAGGGTAATGAAAAACTGTTTTTT | . | TRBJ1-4 | TRBV5-4 | few